This T cell receptor (beta chain) is from a study of blood T cell repertoires in COVID-19. Turning to the study itself: T cells, B-cell-depleted T cells, or PBMCs provided the cDNA or gDNA that served as material.

Produced via immunoSEQ multiplex PCR; TCRdb's table is partial and in-frame only. The sample consists of about 280,000 clones, almost 90% of them appearing once. The CDR3 extends over 13 amino acids. V was shortened by 1 base and J by 6 bases, with 9 bases between the two germline ends. Germline V gene data show CDR1 as SGHVS and CDR2 as FNYEAQ. Those enrolled in Seattle joined during active infection and were followed longitudinally afterward. Sample: peripheral blood. This TCR was recovered from a woman in her twenties or thirties with COVID-19, enrolled during active disease. The V call is TRBV7-6, the J call TRBJ1-2; D gene unclear. The DNA of the CDR3 is TGTGCCAGCAGCTTAGGGGTCGGGGATGGCTACACCTTC. It specifies CASSLGVGDGYTF.